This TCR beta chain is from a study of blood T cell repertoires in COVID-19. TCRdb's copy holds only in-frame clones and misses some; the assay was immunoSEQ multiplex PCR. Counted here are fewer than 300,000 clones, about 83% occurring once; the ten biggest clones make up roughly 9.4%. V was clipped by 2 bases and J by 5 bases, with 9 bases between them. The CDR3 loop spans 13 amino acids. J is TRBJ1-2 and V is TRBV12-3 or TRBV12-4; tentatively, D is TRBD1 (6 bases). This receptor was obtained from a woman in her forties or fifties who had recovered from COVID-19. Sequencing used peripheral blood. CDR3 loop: CASSLRGGYGYTF. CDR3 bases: TGTGCCAGCAGTTTAAGAGGGGGATATGGCTACACCTTC.